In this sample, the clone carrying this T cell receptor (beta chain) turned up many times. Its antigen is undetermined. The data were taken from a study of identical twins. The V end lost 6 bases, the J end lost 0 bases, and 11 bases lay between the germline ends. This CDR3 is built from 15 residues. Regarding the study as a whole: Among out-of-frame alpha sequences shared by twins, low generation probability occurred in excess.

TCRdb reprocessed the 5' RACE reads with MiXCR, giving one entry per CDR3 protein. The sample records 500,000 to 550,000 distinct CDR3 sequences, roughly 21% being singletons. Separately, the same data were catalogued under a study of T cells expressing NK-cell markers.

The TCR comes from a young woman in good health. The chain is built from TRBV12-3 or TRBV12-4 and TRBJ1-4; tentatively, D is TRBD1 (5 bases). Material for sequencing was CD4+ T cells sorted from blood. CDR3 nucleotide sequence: TGTGCCAGCAGATTACAGGCTGCAACTAATGAAAAACTGTTTTTT. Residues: CASRLQAATNEKLFF.